This T cell receptor (beta chain) was retrieved from a study of breast tumors, draining lymph nodes, adjacent tissues. The study's findings and limits: The lymph node origin of tumor T cells was framed as consistent with a hypothesis, not demonstrated. Most tumor T cells seemingly derive from lymph node, then expand in tumor.

This clonotype showed up many times. Its cognate antigen is unknown. Samples came from axillary lymph nodes draining the breast cancer. TCRdb analysed the multiplex PCR reads with MiXCR anew, one entry per CDR3 protein. The table records roughly 220,000 distinct CDR3 sequences, roughly a third of them present only once. Trimming removed 5 bases from V and 2 bases from J; junction bases left unmatched: 1. This CDR3 comprises 12 residues. The germline CDR1 and CDR2 sequences are DFQATT and SNEGSKA (reference sequence). This receptor was identified in a female donor with breast cancer. Some clones in this sample may be carry-over from other donors' samples. The V call is TRBV20-1, the J call TRBJ2-3; TRBD2 matches at 7 bases. The sequencing sample was made of axillary lymph node tissue. The CDR3 DNA reads as TGCAGTGCTTGGGACTACACAGATACGCAGTATTTT. Amino acids: CSAWDYTDTQYF.